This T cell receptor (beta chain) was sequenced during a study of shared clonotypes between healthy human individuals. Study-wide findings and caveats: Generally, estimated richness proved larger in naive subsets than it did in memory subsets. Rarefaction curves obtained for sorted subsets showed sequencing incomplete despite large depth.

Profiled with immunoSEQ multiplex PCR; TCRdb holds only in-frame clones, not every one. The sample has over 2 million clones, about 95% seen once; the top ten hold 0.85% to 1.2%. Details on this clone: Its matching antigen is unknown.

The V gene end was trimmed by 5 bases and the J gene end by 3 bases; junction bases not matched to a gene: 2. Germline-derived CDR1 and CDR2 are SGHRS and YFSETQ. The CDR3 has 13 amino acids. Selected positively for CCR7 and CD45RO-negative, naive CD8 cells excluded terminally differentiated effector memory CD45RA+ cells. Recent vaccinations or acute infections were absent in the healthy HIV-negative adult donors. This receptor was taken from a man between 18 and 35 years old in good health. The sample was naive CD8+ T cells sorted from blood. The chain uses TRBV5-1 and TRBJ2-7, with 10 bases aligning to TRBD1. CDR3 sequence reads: CASRGQGFYEQYF. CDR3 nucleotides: TGCGCCAGCAGGGGACAGGGGTTCTACGAGCAGTACTTC.